The 5 T cell receptor beta chains given below trace back to one sample, sequenced in a study of T-cell reconstitution after alpha-beta-depleted transplantation in children. Researchers prepared the TCRbeta library using unique molecular identifiers, the study reports. A single record per CDR3 protein comes from TCRdb applying MiXCR to the PCR reads. The sample comprises 450,000 to 500,000 distinct CDR3 sequences, about an eighth of which are singletons, and about 5% rests with the top ten. Here the sequenced sample was PBMCs from the stem cell graft donor, taken from the stem cell graft. The receptors derive from a human donor who donated a stem cell graft to a child with combined immunodeficiency.

This clonotype was counted ten times or more. The chain uses TRBV25-1 and TRBJ2-1; D remains ambiguous. Germline CDR1 and CDR2: MGHDK and SYGVNS. This CDR3 is 11 amino acids long. The V end was cut by 8 bases, the J end by 8 bases, with 10 bases between. The CDR3 is CASGFSDEQFF. DNA of the CDR3: TGTGCCAGCGGCTTTTCGGATGAGCAGTTCTTC.

V and J are TRBV28 and TRBJ1-1; 8 bases fit TRBD1. In germline, CDR1 is MDHEN, CDR2 SYDVKM. The V segment lost 5 bases and the J segment 4 bases; nucleotides outside the gene matches: 6. The CDR3 is 14 residues long. CDR3 sequence: CASSTHRGGTEAFF. The CDR3 DNA is TGTGCCAGCAGTACACACAGGGGGGGCACTGAAGCTTTCTTT.

This clonotype has ten or more counts. This chain uses TRBV20-1 with TRBJ2-2; either TRBD1 or TRBD2 may fit D (5 bases each). The CDR3 totals 13 residues. The germline gives CDR1 DFQATT, CDR2 SNEGSKA (reference sequence). Trimming left V 3 bases short and J 6 bases short, with 11 bases between. The chain's CDR3 is CSARGRGPGELFF. CDR3 nucleotides: TGCAGTGCTAGGGGACGAGGACCCGGGGAGCTGTTTTTT.

This clonotype was counted many times. This sequence joins TRBV5-1 and TRBJ2-5; no firm D call. The CDR3 has 15 residues. Trimming cost V 2 bases and J 1 base, with 12 bases left between them. CDR1 SGHRS and CDR2 YFSETQ come from the germline V gene. The CDR3 reads CASSFSVSLQETQYF. The CDR3 DNA sequence: TGCGCCAGCAGCTTCTCGGTCTCCCTCCAAGAGACCCAGTACTTC.

The chain couples TRBV5-1 to TRBJ1-5; D is undetermined. Germline lookup yields CDR1 SGHRS and CDR2 YFSETQ. Deletions cut 0 bases from V and 5 bases from J, with 6 bases between. The length of the CDR3 is 13 residues. The CDR3 here is CASSLAADQPQHF. In nucleotides, the CDR3 is TGCGCCAGCAGCTTGGCCGCGGATCAGCCCCAGCATTTT.